A selection of T cell receptor beta chains follows, all from one sample in a study of T cell clonotyping in hematopoietic cell transplantation. The assay was immunoSEQ multiplex PCR, and TCRdb's table has in-frame clones only and misses some. The sample lists about 28,000 clones, about 92% seen once, with approximately 2.1% in the top ten. The sequenced sample was peripheral blood mononuclear cells, obtained before stem cell transplant. Source of these receptors: a man between 50 and 59 years old with acute myeloid leukemia. Some clones in this sample may be carry-over from other donors' samples. CDR3s include the opening cysteine and the closing phenylalanine or tryptophan. D genes are given only for firm matches. A row's size may be missing; if present it is once, few, many or a size class.

>13|TRBJ1-5|NA|TRBV7-2|NA
TGTGCCAGCAGTTTCACCCGGGGGGAGCCCCAGCATTTT
CASSFTRGEPQHF
>15|TRBJ2-3|NA|TRBV4-1|NA
TGCGCCAGCAGCCTCCGATTCAGTGGCACAGATACGCAGTATTTT
CASSLRFSGTDTQYF
>12|TRBJ1-2|NA|TRBV2|NA
TGTGCCAGCAGTTGGTCTCGAGGTGGCTACACCTTC
CASSWSRGGYTF
>14|TRBJ2-2|NA|TRBV7-7|NA
TGTGCCAGCAGCTTGACGAGGAACACCGGGGAGCTGTTTTTT
CASSLTRNTGELFF
>15|TRBJ1-2|once|TRBV19|TRBD1
TGTGCCAGCCTCCTAGACAGGGCCGCTAACTATGGCTACACCTTC
CASLLDRAANYGYTF
>16|TRBJ1-2|NA|TRBV30|TRBD1
TGTGCCTGGAGTGATGACTGGACAGGCCCCCAGCTTGGCTACACCTTC
CAWSDDWTGPQLGYTF
>13|TRBJ1-2|NA|TRBV7-9|NA
TGTGCCAGCAGCTTAGCGCTGATATATGGCTACACCTTC
CASSLALIYGYTF
>16|TRBJ1-4|NA|TRBV6-8|TRBD1
TGTGCCAGCATCGGCGACAGGGCCTCAACTAATGAAAAACTGTTTTTT
CASIGDRASTNEKLFF
>11|TRBJ1-1|once|TRBV5-1|NA
TGCGCCAGCAGTTCGAACACTGAAGCTTTCTTT
CASSSNTEAFF
>14|TRBJ2-7|NA|TRBV28|NA
TGTGCCAGCAAATTAGGGGGGGCAAACTACGAGCAGTACTTC
CASKLGGANYEQYF
>14|TRBJ1-2|NA|TRBV10-3|TRBD1
TGTGCCATCACCACGGGACAGGGGTGGGAAGGCTACACCTTC
CAITTGQGWEGYTF
>16|TRBJ2-7|NA|TRBV7-2|TRBD1
TGTGCCAGCAGCTTAGATTCGGGACAGCGCTCCTACGAGCAGTACTTC
CASSLDSGQRSYEQYF
>13|TRBJ2-7|NA|TRBV5-1|NA
TGCGCCAGCAGCTTGGGAGGGGTCTACGAGCAGTACTTC
CASSLGGVYEQYF
>14|TRBJ2-7|once|TRBV28|NA
TGTGCCAGCAGTTTATGGGGGACAAACTTGGAGCAGTACTTC
CASSLWGTNLEQYF
>17|TRBJ2-2|NA|TRBV7-2|NA
TGTGCCAGCAGTTCACAACCTCCGGGAAGGGAGGCCGGGGAGCTGTTTTTT
CASSSQPPGREAGELFF
>15|TRBJ2-5|NA|TRBV6-5|TRBD1
TGTGCCAGCAGAAAGGGCCACAGGGGCGGAGAGACCCAGTACTTC
CASRKGHRGGETQYF
>11|TRBJ1-2|NA|TRBV6-6|NA
TGTGCCAGCAGCTCCTTCGATGGCTACACCTTC
CASSSFDGYTF
>18|TRBJ1-2|NA|TRBV5-4|TRBD1
TGTGCCAGCAGCCAGTACAGGGGAGCACAGGTGCCCCTCTATGGCTACACCTTC
CASSQYRGAQVPLYGYTF
>15|TRBJ1-5|NA|TRBV30|TRBD1
TGTGCCTGGAGTGTCTCGGGACAGGGCCCTGGGCCCCAGCATTTT
CAWSVSGQGPGPQHF
>11|TRBJ2-5|once|TRBV20-1|NA
TGCAGTGCCTGGGTCTTGAAGACCCAGTACTTC
CSAWVLKTQYF
>13|TRBJ2-7|NA|TRBV29-1|TRBD1
TGCAGCGCCACGACAGGGGGGTCCTACGAGCAGTACTTC
CSATTGGSYEQYF
>13|TRBJ1-2|NA|TRBV7-9|NA
TGTGCCAGCAGCCCGGACACCTTCTATGGCTACACCTTC
CASSPDTFYGYTF
>16|TRBJ1-6|few|TRBV15|NA
TGTGCCACCAGCAGAGATCCAGGGGTTTCTAATTCACCCCTCCACTTT
CATSRDPGVSNSPLHF
>15|TRBJ1-4|NA|TRBV5-5|NA
TGTGCCAGCAGCTCGGGGGGGCGGTCTAATGAAAAACTGTTTTTT
CASSSGGRSNEKLFF
>11|TRBJ2-1|NA|TRBV20-1|NA
TGCAGTGCTAGATGGGACAATGAGCAGTTCTTC
CSARWDNEQFF
>13|TRBJ1-5|once|TRBV6-5|TRBD1
TGTGCCAGCAGTTTCCGATCAACAGGGGCCCAGCATTTT
CASSFRSTGAQHF
>16|TRBJ2-5|once|TRBV11-2|TRBD2
TGTGCCAGCAGCCTTGGACTAGCGGGAGTAGCAGAGACCCAGTACTTC
CASSLGLAGVAETQYF
>15|TRBJ2-1|NA|TRBV4-3|NA
TGCGCCAGCAGCCTCAAGCGGGCCACGTACAATGAGCAGTTCTTC
CASSLKRATYNEQFF
>13|TRBJ2-1|once|TRBV11-2|NA
TGTGCCAGCACCTTGCCGAACTTCGATGAGCAGTTCTTC
CASTLPNFDEQFF
>17|TRBJ1-5|NA|TRBV2|NA
TGTGCCAGCAGCGCTCTAAGCTTTGGCTCGGGCAATCAGCCCCAGCATTTT
CASSALSFGSGNQPQHF
>13|TRBJ1-1|NA|TRBV11-2|NA
TGTGCCAGCAGCTTCCGGGTGAACACTGAAGCTTTCTTT
CASSFRVNTEAFF
>11|TRBJ1-1|NA|TRBV2|NA
TGTGCCAGCAGTCAAGGAGGGGAAGCTTTCTTT
CASSQGGEAFF
>16|TRBJ1-3|NA|TRBV7-2|NA
TGTGCCAGCAGCTTAGCCAGGGCCCTCTCTGGAAACACCATATATTTT
CASSLARALSGNTIYF
>14|TRBJ2-5|NA|TRBV11-1|NA
TGTGCCAGCAGCTTGTTAGGGGGGCGAGAGACCCAGTACTTC
CASSLLGGRETQYF
>14|TRBJ2-1|NA|TRBV19|TRBD1
TGTGCCAGTACGCTGGGACAGGCTAACAATGAGCAGTTCTTC
CASTLGQANNEQFF
>13|TRBJ1-2|NA|TRBV7-9|NA
TGTGCCAGCAGCTTAGATCCAGGGGATGGCTACACCTTC
CASSLDPGDGYTF
>15|TRBJ2-7|NA|TRBV6-6|TRBD1
TGTGCCAGCAGTTCGAGGACAGGGGCGGTACACGAGCAGTACTTC
CASSSRTGAVHEQYF
>14|TRBJ2-7|NA|TRBV5-1|NA
TGCGCCAGCAGCCCGGGTGGACGGGAATACGAGCAGTACTTC
CASSPGGREYEQYF
>16|TRBJ2-3|NA|TRBV5-1|NA
TGCGCCAGCAGCTTGTGGTCAGGGATGATTCCAGATACGCAGTATTTT
CASSLWSGMIPDTQYF
>14|TRBJ1-1|once|TRBV5-5|NA
TGTGCCAGCAGCACCAATCCCAAGGTCACTGAAGCTTTCTTT
CASSTNPKVTEAFF
>15|TRBJ1-4|NA|TRBV4-2|TRBD1
TGTGCCAGCAGCCAAGGGACAGGGGGGGAGGAAAAACTGTTTTTT
CASSQGTGGEEKLFF
>17|TRBJ1-1|NA|TRBV9|NA
TGTGCCAGCAGCGTAGGGTGGTCCAGGGGTCGAGGCACTGAAGCTTTCTTT
CASSVGWSRGRGTEAFF
>17|TRBJ2-2|NA|TRBV28|TRBD1
TGTGCCAGCAGTTTACACTACAGGGGACCCAACACCGGGGAGCTGTTTTTT
CASSLHYRGPNTGELFF
>15|TRBJ2-7|NA|TRBV28|NA
TGTGCCAGCAGCTCCGCGGGACGGGCGATTTACGAGCAGTACTTC
CASSSAGRAIYEQYF
>15|TRBJ1-5|NA|TRBV7-9|NA
TGTGCCAGCAGCCGAACCGGGACACATAATCAGCCCCAGCATTTT
CASSRTGTHNQPQHF
>14|TRBJ2-7|NA|TRBV4-3|NA
TGCGCCAGCAGCCCCACCCTCTTGGGGTACGAGCAGTACTTC
CASSPTLLGYEQYF
>16|TRBJ2-4|NA|TRBV4-3|NA
TGCGCCAGCAGCCGGGAAGGGGGGGCACGCAAAAACATTCAGTACTTC
CASSREGGARKNIQYF
>13|TRBJ1-4|NA|TRBV30|NA
TGTGCGGGGGCCAGGTCCCTTAATGAAAAACTGTTTTTT
CAGARSLNEKLFF
>13|TRBJ2-7|NA|TRBV10-3|TRBD1
TGTGCCATCAGTGAGGGACAGGGAAACGAGCAGTACTTC
CAISEGQGNEQYF
>12|TRBJ1-1|once|TRBV7-9|NA
TGTGCCAGCAGCCCCTTGGGGGCTGAAGCTTTCTTT
CASSPLGAEAFF
>14|TRBJ2-2|NA|TRBV6-5|NA
TGTGCCAGCAGTTACTCCCTCGGGGCCGGGGAGCTGTTTTTT
CASSYSLGAGELFF
>17|TRBJ2-1|NA|TRBV28|TRBD2
TGTGCCAGCAGTCCGGCAGTTACTTCTAGCGGCCACAATGAGCAGTTCTTC
CASSPAVTSSGHNEQFF
>13|TRBJ1-2|NA|TRBV30|TRBD1
TGTGCCTTGGAGTGGGGGGACAGAGCCGGCTACACCTTC
CALEWGDRAGYTF
>15|TRBJ2-7|NA|TRBV6-5|TRBD1
TGTGCCAGCAGGAGCACAGGGGGCTTTGGCTACGAGCAGTACTTC
CASRSTGGFGYEQYF